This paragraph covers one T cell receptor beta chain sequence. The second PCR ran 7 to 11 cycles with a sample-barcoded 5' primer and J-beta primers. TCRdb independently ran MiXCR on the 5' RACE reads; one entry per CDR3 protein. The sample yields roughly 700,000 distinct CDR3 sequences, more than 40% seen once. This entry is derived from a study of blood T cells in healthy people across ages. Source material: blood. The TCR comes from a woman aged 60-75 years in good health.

The CDR3 nucleotides are TGCAGCGTTGAGGGGGGTTCCTACTATGGCTACACCTTC. It is translated as CSVEGGSYYGYTF. The genes are TRBV29-1 and TRBJ1-2; D is possibly TRBD1 (5 bases). Germline values: CDR1 SQVTM, CDR2 ANQGSEA. V lost 3 bases, J lost 3 bases, and 11 bases lay in between. CDR3 length: 13 amino acids.